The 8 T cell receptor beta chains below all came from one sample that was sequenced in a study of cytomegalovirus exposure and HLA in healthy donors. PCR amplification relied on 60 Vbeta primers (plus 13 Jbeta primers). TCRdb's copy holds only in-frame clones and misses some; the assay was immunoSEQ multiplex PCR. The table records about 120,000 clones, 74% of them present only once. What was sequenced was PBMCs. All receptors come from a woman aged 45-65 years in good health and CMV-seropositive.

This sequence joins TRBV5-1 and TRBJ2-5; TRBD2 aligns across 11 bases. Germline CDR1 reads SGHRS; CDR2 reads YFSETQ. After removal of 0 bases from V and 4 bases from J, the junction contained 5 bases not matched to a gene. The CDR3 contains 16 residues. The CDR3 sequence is CASSLVLAGGGETQYF. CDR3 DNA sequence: TGCGCCAGCAGCTTGGTTCTAGCGGGGGGCGGAGAGACCCAGTACTTC.

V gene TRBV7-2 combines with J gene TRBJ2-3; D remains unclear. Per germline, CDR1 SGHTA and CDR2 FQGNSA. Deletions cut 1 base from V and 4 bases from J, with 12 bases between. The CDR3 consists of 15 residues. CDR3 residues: CASSLGSAAADTQYF. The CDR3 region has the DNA TGTGCCAGCAGCTTAGGATCGGCGGCAGCAGATACGCAGTATTTT.

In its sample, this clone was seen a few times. CDR3 in amino acids: CASSAGDSYNEQFF. Here the CDR3 DNA reads TGTGCCAGCAGCGCCGGAGACTCCTACAATGAGCAGTTCTTC. The chain uses TRBV9 and TRBJ2-1; unclear D gene. V lost 3 bases and J 0 bases, leaving 7 bases between the germline ends. The V gene's germline CDR1 is SGDLS and CDR2 YYNGEE. This CDR3 comprises 14 residues.

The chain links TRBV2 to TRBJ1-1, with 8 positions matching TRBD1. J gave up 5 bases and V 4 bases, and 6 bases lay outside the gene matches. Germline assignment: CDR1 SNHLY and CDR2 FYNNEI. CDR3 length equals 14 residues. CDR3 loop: CASSAQGGRTEAFF. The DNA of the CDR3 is TGTGCCAGCAGTGCACAGGGGGGGAGGACTGAAGCTTTCTTT.

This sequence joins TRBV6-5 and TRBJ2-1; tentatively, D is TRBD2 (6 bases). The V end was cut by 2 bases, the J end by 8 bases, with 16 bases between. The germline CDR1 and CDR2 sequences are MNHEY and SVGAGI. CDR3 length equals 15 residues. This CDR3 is CASSYGAVGGDEQFF. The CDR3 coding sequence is TGTGCCAGCAGTTACGGAGCGGTGGGGGGAGATGAGCAGTTCTTC.

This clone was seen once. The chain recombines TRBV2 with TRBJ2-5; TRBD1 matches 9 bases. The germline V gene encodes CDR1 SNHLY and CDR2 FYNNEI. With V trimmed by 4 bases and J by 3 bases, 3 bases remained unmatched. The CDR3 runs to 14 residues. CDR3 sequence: CASSGWTGEETQYF. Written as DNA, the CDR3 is TGTGCCAGCAGTGGATGGACAGGGGAAGAGACCCAGTACTTC.

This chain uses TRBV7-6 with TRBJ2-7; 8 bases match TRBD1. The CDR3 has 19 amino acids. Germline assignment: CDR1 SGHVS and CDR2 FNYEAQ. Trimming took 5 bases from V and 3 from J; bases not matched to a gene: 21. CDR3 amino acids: CASSPLSRDRPHGNYEQYF. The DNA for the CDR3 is TGTGCCAGCAGCCCGCTGTCCCGGGACAGGCCTCACGGGAACTACGAGCAGTACTTC.

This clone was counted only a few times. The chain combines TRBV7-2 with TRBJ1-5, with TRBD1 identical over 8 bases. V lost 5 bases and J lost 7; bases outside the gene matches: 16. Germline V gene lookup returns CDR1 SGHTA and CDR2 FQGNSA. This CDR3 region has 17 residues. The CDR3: CASSPMTGAVSSQPQHF. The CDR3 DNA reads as TGTGCCAGCAGCCCAATGACAGGGGCCGTGTCTAGCCAGCCCCAGCATTTT.